This TCR beta chain emerged from a study of early T cells in non-severe SARS-CoV-2 infection. Study information: Bulk RNA isolated from unsorted whole blood underwent sequencing; chains were not paired. Findings of the study overall: VDJdb matches were skewed toward anti-spike CD8 T cell responses.

This clonotype has only a few counts. No antigen is known for it. Unique molecular identifier tags were affixed to discrete cDNA molecules. MiXCR, run by TCRdb on the 5' RACE reads, gives a single entry per CDR3 protein. The sample lists around 80,000 distinct CDR3 sequences; under 15% were seen once. This TCR was recovered from an adult who was a healthcare worker with PCR-confirmed SARS-CoV-2 infection or an uninfected control (not recorded which). Material for sequencing was whole blood.

The DNA of the CDR3 is TGCAGTGCTAGAGATGGGCTGATTTCCACAGATACGCAGTATTTT. It encodes CSARDGLISTDTQYF. The V call is TRBV20-1, the J call TRBJ2-3; no clear D. V was shortened by 0 bases and J by 2 bases, with 12 bases between the two germline ends. The germline V gene has CDR1 DFQATT and CDR2 SNEGSKA (reference sequence). The CDR3 contains 15 residues.